Shown below are 11 T cell receptor beta chains from a single sample sequenced in a study of cytomegalovirus exposure and HLA in healthy donors (dated by TCRdb to 2016 to 2017). The library was prepared using the immunoSEQ multiplex PCR assay. The table was pulled from immuneACCESS by TCRdb, which kept in-frame rearrangements only. Such tables lose some clones; where checked, under half of the loss comes from unresolved V genes, and the rest has no known cause. In this sample the table shows 70,000 or so clones, 94% of which occur a single time. Of the sample, approximately 1.5% falls within the top ten clones. The material sequenced was PBMCs. These receptors were collected from a man aged 18-30 years in good health and CMV-seropositive.

Only one count was recorded for this clone. The V gene is TRBV11-1, the J gene TRBJ1-4, with TRBD1 identical over 9 bases. Germline V gives CDR1 SGHAT, CDR2 FQDESV (reference sequence). V was clipped by 5 bases and J by 10 bases; unmatched bases: 8. This CDR3 has 14 residues. The CDR3 loop is CASSVPGQGGKLFF. DNA for the CDR3: TGTGCCAGCAGCGTACCGGGACAGGGTGGAAAACTGTTTTTT.

The chain carries TRBV29-1 and TRBJ2-3; 8 bases agree with TRBD1. V dropped 4 bases and J dropped 10; count of bases not matched to a gene: 7. CDR1 and CDR2 (germline): SQVTM, ANQGSEA. The CDR3 runs 12 residues. CDR3 amino acids: CSVAQGAEAQYF. The CDR3 DNA follows: TGCAGCGTTGCTCAGGGGGCAGAAGCGCAGTATTTT.

V is TRBV19 and J is TRBJ2-7; 9 bases map to TRBD1. Trimming at V came to 5 bases and at J to 5 bases, leaving 7 bases not matched to a gene. CDR3 length: 14 amino acids. Germline V CDR1 and CDR2: LNHDA, SQIVND (reference sequence). The CDR3 sequence is CASSPAGTGNEQYF. CDR3 nucleotide sequence: TGTGCCAGTAGTCCAGCCGGGACAGGGAACGAGCAGTACTTC.

J is TRBJ2-1 and V is TRBV2, with TRBD1 matching over 8 bases. Germline V gene sequence: CDR1 SNHLY, CDR2 FYNNEI. Trimming cost V 3 bases and J 12 bases; bases outside gene matches: 10. The CDR3 length is 14 residues. As DNA, the CDR3 is TGTGCCAGCAGTGATCGAGGACAGGGCATATGGCAGTTCTTC. It encodes CASSDRGQGIWQFF.

The CDR3 loop reads CASSRNGGSNYGYTF. The CDR3 nucleotides are TGTGCCAGCAGCAGGAATGGGGGCTCGAACTATGGCTACACCTTC. V is TRBV11-2 and J is TRBJ1-2; maybe TRBD1 (6 bases). CDR1 SGHAT and CDR2 FQNNGV come from the germline V gene. V shed 5 bases and J shed 2 bases, with 15 bases lying between them. CDR3 length: 15 residues.

V and J are TRBV19 and TRBJ1-5, with TRBD1 matching 9 bases. The CDR3 runs 18 residues. Per the germline V gene, CDR1 is LNHDA and CDR2 is SQIVND (reference sequence). After removal of 7 bases from V and 1 base from J, the junction contained 14 bases not matched to a gene. For the CDR3, the DNA is TGTGCCAGTACCAGCCGAAGTACAGGGGGCATGAGCAATCAGCCCCAGCATTTT. Protein product: CASTSRSTGGMSNQPQHF.

The chain links TRBV7-3 to TRBJ2-5; D ambiguous. This CDR3 contains 13 residues. V was clipped by 4 bases and J by 2 bases, with 8 bases between them. Germline V CDR1 and CDR2: SGHTA, FQGTGA. Here the CDR3 DNA reads TGTGCCAGCAGCTACACAGCACAAGAGACCCAGTACTTC. This gives the protein CASSYTAQETQYF.

The chain is built from TRBV5-4 and TRBJ2-7; TRBD2 agrees at 7 bases. In germline, CDR1 is SGHNT, CDR2 YYREEE (reference sequence). The CDR3 is 17 residues long. V lost 4 bases, J lost 3 bases, and 16 bases stayed unmatched. CDR3 sequence: CASSRAGDWRDLYEQYF. The CDR3 DNA is TGTGCCAGCAGCCGGGCGGGGGACTGGCGGGACCTCTACGAGCAGTACTTC.

Here the CDR3 reads CAWRGDRGRPQETQYF. The CDR3 nucleotides read TGTGCCTGGAGGGGGGACAGGGGGAGACCTCAAGAGACCCAGTACTTC. This chain connects TRBV30 to TRBJ2-5; 11 positions match TRBD1. CDR3 length equals 16 residues. Trimming cost V 3 bases and J 2 bases; bases outside gene matches: 8. Germline assignment: CDR1 GTSNPN and CDR2 SVGIG (reference sequence). The full variable domain, with the rest looked up from reference TRBV30 and TRBJ2-5, is SQTIHQWPATLVQPVGSPLSLECTVEGTSNPNLYWYRQAAGRGLQLLFYSVGIGQISSEVPQNLSASRPQDRQFILSSKKLLLSDSGFYLCAWRGDRGRPQETQYFGPGTRLLVL.

This rearrangement joins TRBV28 to TRBJ2-1, with 7 bases matching TRBD2. The V gene's germline CDR1 is MDHEN and CDR2 SYDVKM. Germline trimming cut 3 bases from V and 1 base from J; bases unmatched to any gene: 6. This CDR3 has 16 amino acids. The CDR3 bases are TGTGCCAGCAGTTTGTTCGCGGGAGCTTCCTACAATGAGCAGTTCTTC. The encoded protein is CASSLFAGASYNEQFF.

Only one count was recorded for this clone. V usage is TRBV5-6 and J usage is TRBJ2-7, with 12 bases lining up with TRBD2. This CDR3 spans 16 amino acids. Per germline, CDR1 SGHDT and CDR2 YYEEEE. V shed 3 bases and J 1 base; nucleotides not matched to a gene: 5. The CDR3 region has the DNA TGTGCCAGCAGCTCCAAGACTAGCGGGGGATCCTACGAGCAGTACTTC. This sequence encodes CASSSKTSGGSYEQYF.